One sample yielded the 25 T cell receptor beta chains listed below, sequenced in a study of cytomegalovirus exposure and HLA in healthy donors. Vbeta (60) and Jbeta (13) primers were used in the PCR. Assay: immunoSEQ multiplex PCR; the TCRdb copy retains only in-frame clones and omits some. The repertoire consists of approximately 100,000 clones, with approximately 70% occurring once and the leading ten covering about 11%. Source material: PBMCs. These receptors were obtained from a man between 40 and 49 years old in good health and CMV-seropositive.

A word on this clone: At one boundary the junction diverges from the germline segment, which might be a read error. The chain joins TRBV7-7 to TRBJ2-5, with a weak D call TRBD1 (5 bases). The CDR3 runs 14 residues. Germline V CDR1 and CDR2: SSHAT, FNYEAQ (reference sequence). CDR3 sequence reads: CASSLDQGQETQYF. CDR3 in DNA: TGTGCTAGCAGCTTAGACCAGGGCCAAGAGACCCAGTACTTC.

The rearrangement links TRBV7-2 to TRBJ2-5; D unclear. The better agreement between TRBJ2-7 and the DNA end casts doubt on the J call. In germline, CDR1 is SGHTA, CDR2 FQGNSA. There are 11 residues in the CDR3. The CDR3, as DNA: TGTGCCAGCAGCTTAGTGCACGAGCAGTACTTC. This gives the protein CASSLVHEQYF.

The chain is built from TRBV6-5 and TRBJ2-5, with a possible D match to TRBD2 (5 bases). The DNA matches TRBJ2-7 better at its end, which makes the J call doubtful. The CDR3 length is 14 residues. Germline CDR1 reads MNHEY; CDR2 reads SVGAGI. The CDR3 region is CASSYNGESYEQYF. CDR3 nucleotides: TGTGCCAGCAGTTATAATGGGGAGAGCTACGAGCAGTACTTC.

This sequence joins TRBV10-1 and TRBJ2-5, with D perhaps TRBD1 (5 bases). This CDR3 region has 13 residues. Germline V CDR1 and CDR2: WNHNN, SYGVQD (reference sequence). Between the trimmed V and J ends, which lost 3 bases and 4 bases, there was a span of 9 bases. In nucleotides, the CDR3 is TGCGCCAGCAGTGATACAGGCCGAGAGACCCAGTACTTC. Its protein is CASSDTGRETQYF.

The chain recombines TRBV4-2 with TRBJ2-5, with a possible D match to TRBD1 (6 bases). There are 14 residues in the CDR3. Germline values: CDR1 LGHNA, CDR2 YNFKEQ. V was clipped by 1 base and J by 5 bases, with 11 bases between them. The CDR3 sequence: CASSQGGPAETQYF. CDR3 bases: TGTGCCAGCAGCCAAGGGGGGCCCGCGGAGACCCAGTACTTC.

The rearrangement links TRBV2 to TRBJ2-5; maybe TRBD2 (5 bases). V was pared by 8 bases and J by 4 bases, with 5 bases between. Germline CDR1 is SNHLY and CDR2 is FYNNEI. There are 10 residues in the CDR3. Here the CDR3 DNA reads TGTGCCAGCGGAGGAGAGACCCAGTACTTC. Translated: CASGGETQYF.

As regards this clone: Other DNA variants within this sample encode the same CDR3. The rearrangement joins TRBV5-1 to TRBJ1-1; tentative D call: TRBD1 (5 bases). The CDR3 consists of 14 residues. Germline CDR1 SGHRS, CDR2 YFSETQ. V lost 0 bases and J lost 2, with 8 bases in between. The CDR3 sequence is CASSLAGGNTEAFF. The CDR3 DNA follows: TGCGCCAGCAGCTTGGCGGGGGGAAACACTGAAGCTTTCTTT.

The DNA for the CDR3 is TGTGCCAGCAGAACCAAACAGGGTAATCAGCCCCAGCATTTT. It yields the protein CASRTKQGNQPQHF. The V and J genes are TRBV6-1 and TRBJ1-5; maybe TRBD1 (6 bases). The CDR3 has 14 residues. The germline gives CDR1 MNHNS, CDR2 SASEGT. Trimming removed 6 bases at V and 4 bases at J, with 13 bases between.

V and J are TRBV27 and TRBJ2-3; 7 bases match TRBD2. From germline, CDR1 is MNHEY and CDR2 SMNVEV (reference sequence). The CDR3 extends over 15 amino acids. Losses at the gene ends were 8 bases for V and 3 bases for J; bases not matched to a gene: 11. The CDR3 spells CASSGAGEVTDTQYF. The CDR3 DNA follows: TGTGCCAGCTCCGGGGCGGGAGAGGTGACAGATACGCAGTATTTT.

The gene calls are TRBV30 and TRBJ2-5, with 13 bases aligning to TRBD2. The junction had 8 bases not matched to a gene; V was cut back by 5 bases and J by 5 bases. From germline, CDR1 is GTSNPN and CDR2 SVGIG (reference sequence). The CDR3 is made up of 15 amino acids. The CDR3 region is CAWAPGLAGWETQYF. Written as DNA, the CDR3 is TGTGCCTGGGCTCCGGGACTAGCGGGATGGGAGACCCAGTACTTC.

The rearrangement uses TRBV2 and TRBJ2-1; D unclear. This CDR3 is built from 11 residues. Germline CDR1 reads SNHLY; CDR2 reads FYNNEI. The ends were cut back, 8 bases at V and 7 bases at J, with 9 bases in the middle. The CDR3 loop is CASAIENEQFF. CDR3 DNA: TGTGCCAGCGCCATAGAGAATGAGCAGTTCTTC. Full variable domain (remainder filled in from reference TRBV2 and TRBJ2-1): EPEVTQTPSHQVTQMGQEVILRCVPISNHLYFYWYRQILGQKVEFLVSFYNNEISEKSEIFDDQFSVERPDGSNFTLKIRSTKLEDSAMYFCASAIENEQFFGPGTRLTVL.

This sequence joins TRBV5-4 and TRBJ2-7, with D maybe TRBD2 (5 bases). Germline values: CDR1 SGHNT, CDR2 YYREEE (reference sequence). The CDR3 sequence is 15 residues long. With 7 bases removed from V and 0 bases from J, the gap between germline ends came to 17 bases. CDR3 nucleotides: TGTGCCAGCGGAGGTGGAGGCGCTAACTCCTACGAGCAGTACTTC. Translating gives CASGGGGANSYEQYF. The whole variable domain, filled in from reference TRBV5-4 and TRBJ2-7, reads ETGVTQSPTHLIKTRGQQVTLRCSSQSGHNTVSWYQQALGQGPQFIFQYYREEENGRGNFPPRFSGLQFPNYSSELNVNALELDDSALYLCASGGGGANSYEQYFGPGTRLTVT.

The chain combines TRBV7-2 with TRBJ1-5; TRBD1 agrees at 10 bases. Germline V gene sequence: CDR1 SGHTA, CDR2 FQGNSA. The trim removed 6 bases at V and 7 bases at J, leaving 6 bases unmatched. This CDR3 is built from 14 residues. The CDR3 nucleotides are TGTGCCAGCAGTTCGGACAGGGGGGGACAGCCCCAGCATTTT. Amino acids: CASSSDRGGQPQHF.

This clone was seen a single time. The chain employs TRBV28 and TRBJ2-7; 10 nucleotides line up with TRBD2. The CDR3 length is 15 residues. Germline trimming cut 6 bases from V and 5 bases from J; bases unmatched to any gene: 10. Looked up from germline, CDR1 is MDHEN and CDR2 is SYDVKM. CDR3 residues: CASSPGTSDGDEQYF. The CDR3 DNA reads as TGTGCCAGCAGCCCCGGGACTAGCGATGGCGACGAGCAGTACTTC.

This clone was observed a handful of times. V and J are TRBV7-8 and TRBJ2-2; weak D call: TRBD2 (6 bases). The CDR3 extends over 17 amino acids. Per the germline V gene, CDR1 is SGHVS and CDR2 is FQNEAQ. V lost 4 bases, J lost 0 bases, and 15 bases lay in between. The CDR3 coding sequence is TGTGCCAGCAGCTCACCTAAAGCGGGCACGAACACCGGGGAGCTGTTTTTT. It yields the protein CASSSPKAGTNTGELFF.

V is TRBV27 and J is TRBJ2-7; tentatively, D is TRBD2 (6 bases). The CDR3 sequence is 15 residues long. Trimming cost V 6 bases and J 2 bases, with 17 bases left between them. Per the germline V gene, CDR1 is MNHEY and CDR2 is SMNVEV (reference sequence). This CDR3 is CASSVVGGPTYEQYF. The CDR3 DNA reads TGTGCCAGCAGCGTAGTGGGAGGACCCACCTACGAGCAGTACTTC.

This chain links TRBV5-6 with TRBJ1-4; 7 bases map to TRBD1. J gave up 8 bases and V 0 bases, and 7 bases lay outside the gene matches. Germline CDR1 SGHDT, CDR2 YYEEEE. The CDR3 is 15 amino acids. The CDR3 region has the DNA TGTGCCAGCAGCTTGGAAGGGCAGGGGGAGGAAAAACTGTTTTTT. This encodes CASSLEGQGEEKLFF.

This clone was seen only once. The chain has TRBV13 and TRBJ2-7; tentatively, D is TRBD1 (6 bases). The CDR3 is 14 residues long. Germline V gene data show CDR1 as PRHDT and CDR2 as FYEKMQ (reference sequence). V lost 4 bases and J 6 bases, leaving 16 bases between the germline ends. CDR3 region: CASSSGTPFSEQYV. The DNA of the CDR3 is TGTGCCAGCAGCTCCGGGACACCCTTTAGCGAGCAGTACGTC.

The chain has TRBV18 and TRBJ1-5; no definite D call. The germline V gene has CDR1 KGHSH and CDR2 LQKENI. The CDR3 is made up of 13 amino acids. The ends were cut back, 6 bases at V and 7 bases at J, with 13 bases in the middle. This chain's CDR3 is CASSPEGGQPQHF. DNA for the CDR3: TGTGCCAGCTCCCCGGAGGGCGGGCAGCCCCAGCATTTT.

This clone appeared a few times. The CDR3 nucleotides read TGTGCCAGCAGCTCCAGGCGGGAGGGAGTTGATACGCAGTATTTT. This sequence encodes CASSSRREGVDTQYF. The rearrangement uses TRBV7-9 and TRBJ2-3; TRBD2 matches at 9 bases. Germline CDR1 SEHNR, CDR2 FQNEAQ (reference sequence). Losses at the gene ends were 4 bases for V and 6 bases for J; bases not matched to a gene: 8. The CDR3 extends over 15 amino acids.

This sequence joins TRBV10-3 and TRBJ2-7; possible D gene TRBD1, 5 bases. There are 13 residues in the CDR3. CDR1 and CDR2 from the germline V gene are ENHRY and SYGVKD. With 5 bases removed from V and 3 bases from J, the gap between germline ends came to 11 bases. The CDR3 sequence: CAISTDSNYEQYF. For the CDR3, the DNA is TGTGCCATCAGTACAGACAGTAACTACGAGCAGTACTTC.

This clone was counted between two and nine times. The chain couples TRBV5-4 to TRBJ2-3; 9 nucleotides agree with TRBD2. CDR3 length: 16 amino acids. Trimming removed 6 bases from V and 3 bases from J; junction bases left unmatched: 11. CDR1 and CDR2 (germline): SGHNT, YYREEE (reference sequence). CDR3 in amino acids: CASKAGGPLGTDTQYF. The CDR3 bases are TGTGCCAGCAAGGCGGGAGGGCCATTGGGGACAGATACGCAGTATTTT.

As DNA, the CDR3 is TGCGCCAGCAGCCCTTTAGCGGGAGGGGTAGAGACCCAGTACTTC. It specifies CASSPLAGGVETQYF. This chain links TRBV4-1 with TRBJ2-5; 11 nucleotides agree with TRBD2. With 4 bases clipped from V and 4 bases from J, the junction kept 5 bases outside the gene matches. The CDR3 loop spans 15 amino acids. Per the germline V gene, CDR1 is MGHRA and CDR2 is YSYEKL.

The chain couples TRBV11-2 to TRBJ1-1; 10 positions match TRBD1. Germline CDR1 is SGHAT and CDR2 is FQNNGV. The length of the CDR3 is 15 residues. V dropped 4 bases and J dropped 3; count of bases not matched to a gene: 5. The CDR3: CASSSIGQGDTEAFF. Written as DNA, the CDR3 is TGTGCCAGCAGCTCAATAGGACAGGGGGACACTGAAGCTTTCTTT.

The V call is TRBV6-6, the J call TRBJ1-3; D gene uncertain. Germline lookup yields CDR1 MNHNY and CDR2 SVGAGI (reference sequence). There are 13 residues in the CDR3. V gave up 6 bases and J gave up 6 bases, with 12 bases separating them. The DNA of the CDR3 is TGTGCCAGCAGCCCCGGGTCCATAAACACCATATATTTT. It specifies CASSPGSINTIYF.